This T cell receptor (beta chain) was documented in a study of cytomegalovirus exposure and HLA in healthy donors (dated by TCRdb to the late 2010s). For context, the study as a whole: The roughly 700 repertoires of the first cohort and the 120 or so validation repertoires were produced on the same platform, according to a later analysis. High-throughput TCR immunosequencing, statistical association of individual TCRs with disease status, and machine learning were combined to predict cytomegalovirus infection status. The aim of the study was to test whether cataloging public T cell receptors could identify signatures of past pathogen exposure. In addition to the first cohort of hundreds of subjects, a separate validation cohort of approximately 130 different subjects was used. What the research found in general, with its limitations: The classifier was reported to diagnose cytomegalovirus status with high specificity and sensitivity in both the original cohort and the validation cohort. Of the cluster scores, about 94% were above 0 in a later analysis, which found that TCRs clustered in the first cohort also tended to co-occur in the 120 validation repertoires. It was suggested by the authors that the approach could potentially be generalized to other disease states and immunological phenotypes. In the study, 150 to 200 TCR beta chains were listed as associated with cytomegalovirus. Most TCR sequences were seen in very few donors, while some public TCRs were found in many individuals. A later analysis had no HLA typing for the validation cohort, so co-occurrence there was scored across all 110 or so repertoires. A few of the identified cytomegalovirus-associated TCR beta chains were confirmed in vitro to be specific for cytomegalovirus antigens.

The donors were included in the validation cohort of over a hundred subjects, a group kept apart from the roughly 690-subject first cohort. Note on this clone: Its antigen is still unknown. Per-base quality was not reported, and no clone a single base away is much larger than it.

Library preparation used the immunoSEQ multiplex PCR assay. The study's processing was this. A statistical classification framework was developed to diagnose cytomegalovirus status using the catalog of TCR beta chain sequences. In TCRdb, the immuneACCESS table is reduced to in-frame sequences with V and J assigned. These tables do not hold every clone; where another copy was compared, an unresolved V gene accounts for under half, and the others remain unexplained. The V and J calls and clone size were taken over from that table, and D and trimming were inferred from the DNA. The sample table lists 150,000 or so clones, 86% of them with a count of one. The ten largest clones capture about 2.5% of the sample. V is pruned by 3 bases and J by 5 bases, leaving 5 bases of the junction without a gene match. The germline V gene provides CDR1 SGHRS and CDR2 YFSETQ. The CDR3 sequence holds 14 residues, the cysteine and phenylalanine included. CDR3 DNA is the only sequence kept; it has 42 bases, read in frame from the first base.

This chain joins TRBV5-1 to TRBJ2-3, with 8 bases in between that match TRBD1. Sequenced: PBMCs. The sequence was obtained from a man younger than 35 in good health and CMV-seropositive. In nucleotides, the sequence is TGCGCCAGCAGCTCAGACAGGGGAGGAGATACGCAGTATTTT. The resulting protein is CASSSDRGGDTQYF.